The rows below give T cell receptor beta chains drawn from one sample of a study of blood T cell repertoires in COVID-19. Produced via immunoSEQ multiplex PCR; TCRdb's table is partial and in-frame only. The profile covers 150,000 to 200,000 clones, with about nine tenths appearing a single time and approximately 10% taken by the ten largest. Input material: peripheral blood. These TCRs come from a woman aged 60-75 years with COVID-19, enrolled during active disease. The CDR3 runs from the conserved cysteine through the conserved F or W. The D gene is left open where the match is weak. Some rows mark clone size as missing; the rest say once, few, many or name a class of expanded clone.

d_call	v_call	clone_size	j_call	cdr3_aa	cdr3_nt
TRBD1	TRBV9	.	TRBJ1-3	CASSAAANRGPGNTIYF	TGTGCCAGCAGCGCGGCCGCAAACAGGGGGCCTGGAAACACCATATATTTT
TRBD2	TRBV30	once	TRBJ2-4	CAWAKRGAAKNIQYF	TGTGCCTGGGCCAAGCGGGGGGCTGCCAAAAACATTCAGTACTTC
.	TRBV2	.	TRBJ2-7	CASNGGYEQYF	TGTGCCAGCAACGGCGGCTACGAGCAGTACTTC
TRBD2	TRBV10-3	.	TRBJ2-2	CAISPSAGGSNTGELFF	TGTGCCATCAGCCCCTCAGCGGGAGGGTCGAACACCGGGGAGCTGTTTTTT
TRBD1	TRBV4-3	.	TRBJ1-2	CASSPTGANYGYTF	TGCGCCAGCAGCCCTACAGGGGCCAACTATGGCTACACCTTC
.	TRBV3-1/TRBV3-2	.	TRBJ2-3	CASSPRTTRLDTQYF	TGTGCCAGCAGCCCTCGGACCACTAGGCTTGATACGCAGTATTTT
TRBD1	TRBV6-1	.	TRBJ2-5	CASSARDRGWEETQYF	TGTGCCAGCAGTGCACGGGACAGGGGTTGGGAAGAGACCCAGTACTTC
TRBD1	TRBV7-2	.	TRBJ1-5	CASSLVAGGSQPQHF	TGTGCCAGCAGCTTAGTGGCAGGGGGCAGTCAGCCCCAGCATTTT
.	TRBV3-1/TRBV3-2	.	TRBJ2-3	CASSFYTDTQYF	TGTGCCAGCAGCTTCTATACAGATACGCAGTATTTT
.	TRBV15	.	TRBJ1-3	CATSRDGTSGNTIYF	TGTGCCACCAGCAGAGACGGGACTTCTGGAAACACCATATATTTT
.	TRBV7-2	few	TRBJ1-2	CASSLGKPLGYTF	TGTGCCAGCAGCTTAGGCAAGCCGCTTGGCTACACCTTC
TRBD1	TRBV9	.	TRBJ2-5	CASSVGSTGQETQYF	TGTGCCAGCAGCGTAGGTTCGACAGGGCAAGAGACCCAGTACTTC
.	TRBV4-2	.	TRBJ1-6	CASSQGTLASPLHF	TGTGCCAGCAGCCAAGGGACACTGGCTTCACCCCTCCACTTT
TRBD1	TRBV28	.	TRBJ1-2	CASSLSAGGSYGYTF	TGTGCCAGCAGTTTATCGGCAGGGGGGAGCTATGGCTACACCTTC
.	TRBV10-1	.	TRBJ2-1	CASSESWQRNEQFF	TGCGCCAGCAGTGAGTCTTGGCAGAGGAATGAGCAGTTCTTC
TRBD2	TRBV13	.	TRBJ2-2	CASTQRGAGELFF	TGTGCCAGCACCCAGCGGGGCGCCGGGGAGCTGTTTTTT
.	TRBV7-3	.	TRBJ2-1	CASSFSQGLSYNEQFF	TGTGCCAGCAGCTTCTCGCAGGGGCTCTCCTACAATGAGCAGTTCTTC
.	TRBV7-6	.	TRBJ1-4	CASSLGVGALTTNEKLFF	TGTGCCAGCAGCTTAGGGGTCGGAGCGTTGACAACTAATGAAAAACTGTTTTTT
.	TRBV11-2	.	TRBJ2-3	CASSSSGASTDTQYF	TGTGCCAGCAGCTCGAGTGGGGCCAGCACAGATACGCAGTATTTT
.	TRBV4-3	once	TRBJ2-2	CASSHRTREGELFF	TGCGCCAGCAGCCATAGGACCCGGGAAGGGGAGCTGTTTTTT
.	TRBV20-1	.	TRBJ2-1	CIPDRNEQFF	TGCATTCCCGACAGAAATGAGCAGTTCTTC
.	TRBV6-5	.	TRBJ1-6	CASSYVPYNSPLHF	TGTGCCAGCAGTTACGTCCCGTATAATTCACCCCTCCACTTT
.	TRBV14	.	TRBJ2-3	CASSADPEDTQYF	TGTGCCAGCAGCGCGGATCCAGAAGATACGCAGTATTTT
.	TRBV5-1	.	TRBJ2-6	CASSLGGASGANVLTF	TGCGCCAGCAGCTTGGGCGGGGCTTCTGGGGCCAACGTCCTGACTTTC
TRBD1	TRBV18	.	TRBJ1-2	CASSPGDRIYGYTF	TGTGCCAGCTCACCTGGGGACAGAATCTATGGCTACACCTTC
.	TRBV7-9	.	TRBJ1-1	CASSLVAANTEAFF	TGTGCCAGCAGCTTAGTGGCCGCGAACACTGAAGCTTTCTTT
.	TRBV9	few	TRBJ1-6	CASSVLDTNSPLHF	TGTGCCAGCAGCGTATTGGACACAAATTCACCCCTCCACTTT
TRBD2	TRBV7-2	.	TRBJ2-1	CASSLTSGTNEQFF	TGTGCCAGCAGCTTAACTAGCGGGACCAATGAGCAGTTCTTC
.	TRBV27	.	TRBJ1-5	CASSLTGTSNQPQHF	TGTGCCAGCAGTTTAACAGGAACCTCCAATCAGCCCCAGCATTTT
.	TRBV6-2/TRBV6-3	.	TRBJ2-1	CASSRSLVYNEQFF	TGTGCCAGCAGTCGGTCACTCGTATACAATGAGCAGTTCTTC
TRBD1	TRBV11-1	.	TRBJ2-1	CASSERQGYNEQFF	TGTGCCAGCAGCGAACGACAGGGGTACAATGAGCAGTTCTTC
.	TRBV19	.	TRBJ2-1	CASSTGQFNEQFF	TGTGCCAGTAGTACCGGACAGTTCAATGAGCAGTTCTTC